This TCR beta chain emerged from a study of cytomegalovirus exposure and HLA in healthy donors. PCR was performed using 60 Vbeta and 13 Jbeta primers. Here immunoSEQ multiplex PCR was the method, and the copy in TCRdb shows in-frame clones only, minus some. The sample has 130,000 or so clones, and its top ten clones hold 1.5% to 2%. Broader study findings: A few of the chains that were CMV-associated were confirmed in vitro to be specific for CMV antigens. Most of the CMV-associated TCR beta chains (in a later analysis) appeared to be HLA-restricted. When the data were analyzed later, several of the most significant clusters appeared to be linked to common viral pathogens.

Note on this clone: The antigen remains unidentified.

With V trimmed by 5 bases and J by 2 bases, 11 bases remained unmatched. Germline CDR1 KGHSH, CDR2 LQKENI. The CDR3 is 18 amino acids. The TCR originated in a man between 18 and 29 years old in good health and CMV-seronegative. V and J are TRBV18 and TRBJ2-7, with 14 bases aligning to TRBD2. Source material: PBMCs. DNA of the CDR3: TGTGCCAGCTCATCCTCGACTAGCGGGAGGGCCTCAGCCTACGAGCAGTACTTC. This encodes CASSSSTSGRASAYEQYF.